Shown below are 5 T cell receptor beta chains from a single sample sequenced in a study of blood T cell repertoires in COVID-19 (dated by TCRdb to between 2020 and 2021). Libraries were constructed by the immunoSEQ multiplex PCR assay. The table comes from immuneACCESS by way of TCRdb, which keeps in-frame sequences with V and J called. Part of the clones is missing from these tables; in studies checked, under half for an unresolved V gene and the rest for unknown reasons. For this sample there are roughly 27,000 clones; roughly 90% appear just once. The ten largest clonotypes hold approximately 6.2% of the sample. The source material was peripheral blood. Receptors were obtained from a human donor in a cohort sampled during active COVID-19.

The chain uses TRBV9 and TRBJ1-1, with 7 bases identical to TRBD1. V lost 4 bases to trimming and J lost 4 bases; unmatched junction nucleotides: 10. Germline CDR1 reads SGDLS; CDR2 reads YYNGEE. CDR3 length: 15 residues. CDR3 nucleotide sequence: TGTGCCAGCAGCCCCCGGGACAGCGGGCGCACTGAAGCTTTCTTT. It encodes CASSPRDSGRTEAFF. Using reference TRBV9 and TRBJ1-1 for the parts outside the CDR3, the full variable domain is DSGVTQTPKHLITATGQRVTLRCSPRSGDLSVYWYQQSLDQGLQFLIQYYNGEERAKGNILERFSAQQFPDLHSELNLSSLELGDSALYFCASSPRDSGRTEAFFGQGTRLTVV.

The V gene is TRBV7-6, the J gene TRBJ2-2, with 8 bases that match TRBD1. CDR1 is SGHVS and CDR2 is FNYEAQ in the germline V gene. This CDR3 contains 14 residues. V dropped 6 bases and J dropped 6; count of bases not matched to a gene: 6. CDR3 nucleotides: TGTGCCAGCAGGTTGACAGGGGAGGCCGGGGAGCTGTTTTTT. This translates into CASRLTGEAGELFF.

This rearrangement joins TRBV11-1 to TRBJ1-1; 8 nucleotides line up with TRBD1. The length of the CDR3 is 15 residues. V gave up 5 bases and J gave up 1 base; unmatched junction bases: 6. CDR1 is SGHAT, CDR2 FQDESV, per germline (reference sequence). The CDR3, as DNA: TGTGCCAGCAGCCCTTGGACAGGGTCGAACACTGAAGCTTTCTTT. Amino acids: CASSPWTGSNTEAFF.

The chain has TRBV11-2 and TRBJ2-7, with D perhaps TRBD2 (7 bases). The ends were cut back, 0 bases at V and 3 bases at J, with 15 bases in the middle. The CDR3 is 16 residues long. Germline V gives CDR1 SGHAT, CDR2 FQNNGV. CDR3 coding DNA: TGTGCCAGCAGCTTAGATCGGGCGGGGGCCCACTACGAGCAGTACTTC. It translates to CASSLDRAGAHYEQYF.

This rearrangement joins TRBV29-1 to TRBJ2-5, with 12 bases that match TRBD2. This CDR3 contains 14 residues. CDR1 is SQVTM and CDR2 is ANQGSEA in the germline V gene. V lost 7 bases and J lost 5; bases outside the gene matches: 8. As DNA, the CDR3 is TGCAGCGCGGTCGGACTAGCGGGAATCGAGACCCAGTACTTC. It specifies CSAVGLAGIETQYF.